This is a list of T cell receptor beta chains from one sample in a study of blood T cell repertoires in COVID-19. TCRdb's table, derived via immunoSEQ multiplex PCR, lists solely in-frame clones and lacks some. This repertoire shows some 310,000 clones, 85% to 90% found once; its top ten account for 1%. Material for sequencing was peripheral blood. These receptors all come from a woman aged 40 to 50 with COVID-19, enrolled during active disease. CDR3s include the opening cysteine and the closing phenylalanine or tryptophan.

TRBV6-2/TRBV6-3	TRBJ1-2	CASSYKSVNYGYTF
TRBV19	TRBJ1-5	CASGGGNQPQHF
TRBV4-3	TRBJ1-2	CASKRSRQESYGYTF
TRBV27	TRBJ2-1	CASSLAPQRGGVNEQFF
TRBV19	TRBJ1-5	CASSIISGSNQPQHF
TRBV9	TRBJ2-1	CASSVVWTSPTFEQFF
TRBV19	TRBJ2-1	CATRLTGTRGDEQFF
TRBV5-4	TRBJ1-4	CASSFTGSEKLFF
TRBV28	TRBJ2-2	CASSVRRGNTGELFF
TRBV25-1	TRBJ2-1	CASSRSETYNEQFF
TRBV30	TRBJ1-2	CASPNDGGEDYGYTF
TRBV5-6	TRBJ2-3	CASSLEPTPDTDTQYF
TRBV5-1	TRBJ2-3	CASSLVAGEDTQYF
TRBV19	TRBJ1-3	CASSKPGQVSGNTIYF
TRBV30	TRBJ1-1	CAGTGYTEAFF
TRBV10-2	TRBJ1-1	CASRETGYTEAFF
TRBV10-1	TRBJ2-7	CARRVSGINDEQYF
TRBV2	TRBJ2-5	CASRFLSGQETQYF
TRBV6-2/TRBV6-3	TRBJ1-1	CASSPPGIQAFF
TRBV28	TRBJ2-7	CASSLAPGAGAYEQYF
TRBV7-8	TRBJ2-5	CASSVGQGALETQYF
TRBV19	TRBJ1-5	CASNGVRNQPQHF
TRBV5-4	TRBJ1-3	CASSLALGASGNTIYF
TRBV15	TRBJ2-1	CATSRALAGSNEQFF
TRBV5-8	TRBJ2-1	CASSKLGTSNEQFF
TRBV6-4	TRBJ2-3	CASSDSGRRDTDTQYF
TRBV28	TRBJ2-7	CASSPGGRDEQYF
TRBV5-1	TRBJ2-6	CASALPAGSGANVLTF
TRBV7-9	TRBJ2-1	CASSLVGTDDNEQFF
TRBV6-5	TRBJ1-2	CASTVVQAPYGYTF
TRBV19	TRBJ1-5	CASSPSRAGSYNQPQHF
TRBV3-1/TRBV3-2	TRBJ2-3	CASSRSGIRGTDTQYF
TRBV28	TRBJ1-2	CASSLFRAANYGYTF
TRBV29-1	TRBJ1-2	CSAKQGNYGYTF
TRBV18	TRBJ2-4	CASSLNRDDIQYF
TRBV7-2	TRBJ2-5	CASSPPVETQYF
TRBV3-1/TRBV3-2	TRBJ1-4	CASSQLVDRASEKLFF
TRBV5-1	TRBJ2-7	CASSGTASYEQYF
TRBV27	TRBJ2-7	CASSKGTSGRYYEQYF
TRBV9	TRBJ2-7	CASSVATSGGAYEQYF
TRBV3-1/TRBV3-2	TRBJ2-5	CASSQDRLRAQYF
TRBV5-1	TRBJ1-3	CASSLDSSGNTIYF
TRBV7-3	TRBJ2-6	CASSTRGAGANVLTF
TRBV19	TRBJ1-2	CASSIIVGVRAYGYTF
TRBV6-2/TRBV6-3	TRBJ1-2	CASSAVRTGDYTF
TRBV6-5	TRBJ1-2	CASRRDIDGYTF
TRBV10-3	TRBJ1-4	CAISESLVGTATNEKLFF
TRBV2	TRBJ1-6	CASSGSGTISALHF
TRBV27	TRBJ1-6	CASTDDPGQGSLSPLHF
TRBV7-9	TRBJ1-5	CASSVTGFGNQPQHF
TRBV5-1	TRBJ2-3	CASSPLGTGVPDTQYF
TRBV14	TRBJ1-1	CASSRRVERRSTEAFF
TRBV9	TRBJ1-1	CASSPTGRSEAFF
TRBV6-2/TRBV6-3	TRBJ1-2	CASSYGQDYGYTF
TRBV4-3	TRBJ1-2	CASSQDRFYGYTF